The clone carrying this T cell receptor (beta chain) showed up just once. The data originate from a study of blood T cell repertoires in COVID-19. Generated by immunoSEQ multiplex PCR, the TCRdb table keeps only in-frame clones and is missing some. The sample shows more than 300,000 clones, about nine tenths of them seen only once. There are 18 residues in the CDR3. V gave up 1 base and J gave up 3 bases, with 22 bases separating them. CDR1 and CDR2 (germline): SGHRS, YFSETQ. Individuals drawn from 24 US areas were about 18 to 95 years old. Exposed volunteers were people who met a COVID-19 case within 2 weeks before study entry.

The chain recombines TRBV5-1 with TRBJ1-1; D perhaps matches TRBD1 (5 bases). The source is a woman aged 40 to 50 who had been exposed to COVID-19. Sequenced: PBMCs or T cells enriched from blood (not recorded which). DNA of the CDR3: TGCGCCAGCAGCTTGCGAAACTTCCAATGGGGCCAGGACACTGAAGCTTTCTTT. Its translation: CASSLRNFQWGQDTEAFF.